The source of this TCR beta chain is a study of blood T cells in healthy people across ages. General study points: Unsorted PBMCs prevented conclusive naive versus antigen-experienced comparison. Estimates based on one million T cells were treated as lower bounds.

This clonotype was observed at least ten times. As yet, its antigen is unknown. Germline values: CDR1 SGHVS, CDR2 FQNEAQ. V was trimmed by 4 bases and J by 3 bases, leaving 16 bases between them. This CDR3 has 16 amino acids. Sample-barcoded 5' priming and a J-beta primer mix drove a second PCR of about 6 to 12 cycles. TCRdb re-called the 5' RACE reads through MiXCR, storing one row per CDR3 protein. The sample carries over 550,000 distinct CDR3 sequences, roughly 30% recorded once. The gene calls are TRBV7-8 and TRBJ2-1; a weak D match, TRBD2 (7 bases). The sequence came from a woman older than 75 in good health. Sequenced material: blood. The CDR3 spells CASSSREGVGYNEQFF. The CDR3 DNA is TGTGCCAGCAGCTCCAGGGAGGGGGTAGGCTACAATGAGCAGTTCTTC. The variable domain in full, with the rest retrieved from reference TRBV7-8 and TRBJ2-1, is GAGVSQSPRYKVAKRGQDVALRCDPISGHVSLFWYQQALGQGPEFLTYFQNEAQLDKSGLPSDRFFAERPEGSVSTLKIQRTQQEDSAVYLCASSSREGVGYNEQFFGPGTRLTVL.